This T cell receptor (beta chain) originates from a study of early T cells in non-severe SARS-CoV-2 infection. Study in general: The sequenced material was bulk RNA from unsorted whole blood, and its chains were unpaired. Whole-study results and caveats: Database matching using VDJdb favored anti-spike CD8 responses, with private and CD4 specificities left missing.

Individual cDNA molecules received unique molecular identifiers. From the 5' RACE reads, TCRdb called clonotypes with MiXCR, one entry per CDR3 protein. The table has some 57,000 distinct CDR3 sequences, 10% to 14% seen once. This clonotype came up many times. The antigen remains undetermined. The CDR3 is made up of 16 amino acids. The germline CDR1 and CDR2 sequences are SGHTA and FQGNSA. Trimming stripped 5 bases from V and 7 bases from J, with 21 bases between. The specimen sequenced was whole blood. This sequence joins TRBV7-2 and TRBJ2-4, with D possibly TRBD2 on 7 matching bases. The source is an adult who was a healthcare worker with PCR-confirmed SARS-CoV-2 infection or an uninfected control (not recorded which). CDR3 nucleotides: TGTGCCAGCAGCCCCCGGTATGGGGGGGCGGGGAACATTCAGTACTTC. Its protein is CASSPRYGGAGNIQYF.